The entry below gives a single T cell receptor (beta chain) sequence along with its context. The antigen it recognizes is unknown. No base-level quality is on record; no much larger clone is a single base apart. The data were obtained in a study of blood T cell repertoires in COVID-19 (dated by TCRdb to the early 2020s). General notes on the study: Collaborator samples came from the United States, Italy and Spain and covered acute and convalescent phases of COVID-19. Samples were obtained from the ongoing ImmuneRACE study (first 160 participants) and from 1,254 subjects provided by 6 global collaborators. The prospective study material was composed of cDNA or gDNA derived from T cells, B-cell-depleted T cells, or PBMCs. A freely available public database, intended as a resource for researchers studying the immune response to SARS-CoV-2, is where the repertoires were released. Nearly every sample came with metadata listing a de-identified subject ID, COVID-19 status, age in years and sex. The dataset comprised deeply sampled blood TCRbeta repertoires from subjects exposed to, actively infected with, or recovered from COVID-19. Where HLA class I and class II types were available, the types were taken from metadata supplied by the sample provider, not from assay-based typing. Paper-wide results and their limitations: How much clinical and demographic metadata was included differed by source and by participant, and the metadata was provided uncurated.

TCRbeta CDR3 regions were amplified from genomic DNA by means of the immunoSEQ Assay, a bias-controlled multiplex PCR. The original methods were these. Within the assay, amplification of reference gene primers was used to estimate how many nucleated cells each sample contained. To quantify the absolute abundance of each unique TCRbeta CDR3 rearrangement, sequence reads were collapsed and filtered. For each sample, productive Simpson clonality was calculated by taking the square root of Simpson's diversity index across productive rearrangements. Entries here come from immuneACCESS through TCRdb and include only in-frame sequences with V and J called. Some clones fail to appear in such tables; in the studies checked, an unresolved V gene covers under half of the shortfall, and the cause of the remainder is unknown. V, J and clone size are those of that table, while D and trimming were read from the DNA. For this sample there are about 190,000 clones; more than 70% appear just once. Approximately 3% of the sample lies in the top ten.

Each collaborating institution followed its own protocols to collect whole blood in K2EDTA tubes. Collaborator samples were shipped for TCRbeta analysis as frozen whole blood, isolated PBMCs, or DNA extracted from either sample type. Sequenced material: peripheral blood. This TCR was sampled from a woman of 80 years or more with active or convalescent COVID-19.

The DNA reads as follows: TGTGCCAGCAGCAGAGATGTGGGGGGTCGGTACGAGCAGTACTTC. Its product reads: CASSRDVGGRYEQYF. The rearranged segments are TRBV7-8 and TRBJ2-7, with a weak D call of TRBD2 (6 bases match). Based on the germline V gene, the CDR1 and CDR2 sequences are SGHVS and FQNEAQ. The V end loses 5 bases and the J end loses 4 bases, and a stretch of 18 bases separates them. From its cysteine to its phenylalanine, the CDR3 spans 15 amino acids. The sequence is cut down to CDR3 DNA, 45 bases in frame from base 1.